This T cell receptor beta chain comes out of a study of T cell clonotyping in hematopoietic cell transplantation. Study-wide background: Recipients' pretransplant samples followed cytoreduction.

This clone was seen more than once but under ten times. Time point indicated: recipient sample about 28 days before transplant, after cytoreduction. Using immunoSEQ multiplex PCR, the repertoire was profiled, and TCRdb retains in-frame clones only, with some absent. The sample consists of 29,000 or so clones, 65% to 80% of them appearing once. This CDR3 spans 15 amino acids. Trimming took 7 bases from V and 4 from J, leaving 19 bases between them. CDR1 and CDR2 from the germline V gene are MNHNY and SVGAGI (reference sequence). The sequences come from peripheral blood mononuclear cells, collected before stem cell transplant. This clonotype originated in a woman aged 25-40 years with chronic myeloid leukemia. Some clones in this sample may be carry-over from other donors' samples. This chain connects TRBV6-6 to TRBJ1-2, with D unresolved. The CDR3 nucleotides are TGTGCCAGCACCCAGGCCAAGCAAACGCCCTATGGCTACACCTTC. It encodes CASTQAKQTPYGYTF.